This T cell receptor (beta chain) appears in the sequencing data of a study of shared clonotypes between healthy human individuals. Overall study context: Three plates each covered CD4 naive and memory; CD8 naive two, CD8 memory one.

Remarks on this clone: Its antigen remains unknown.

Sequencing was performed with immunoSEQ multiplex PCR; in TCRdb, only in-frame clones are kept and a portion is missing. This table holds hundreds of thousands of clones, 98% found once. Study-level points and caveats: Relative to their counterparts shared across all four donors, non-shared clonotypes exhibited diminished generation probabilities.

Terminally differentiated effector memory CD45RA+ cells were excluded by CCR7 positive selection of CD45RO-negative cells. The clonotype comes from a young man in good health. Source material: naive CD8+ T cells sorted from blood.

In DNA, the CDR3 is TGCGCCAGCAGCCATGCCAGGAACCTCTATGGCTACACCTTC. Amino acid sequence: CASSHARNLYGYTF. J is TRBJ1-2 and V is TRBV4-1; unclear D gene. V lost 3 bases to trimming and J lost 4 bases, with 12 bases between them. This CDR3 comprises 14 residues. Germline V lookup: CDR1 MGHRA, CDR2 YSYEKL.